The entry that follows covers one T cell receptor beta chain sequence. Its antigen is undetermined. These data come from a study of vaccination effects on CD4 cells after COVID-19. Notes on the study in general: Both infection-induced and vaccine-induced clones contracted markedly at late post-vaccination timepoints.

Sequenced by immunoSEQ multiplex PCR; TCRdb stores in-frame clones only, minus some. The table records 20,000 to 30,000 clones, about 77% of them present only once. V was clipped by 0 bases and J by 4 bases, with 9 bases between them. Germline V gives CDR1 ENHRY, CDR2 SYGVKD. This CDR3 is built from 14 residues. Before sequencing, viral peptide pools were used by the ViraFEST assay to expand antigen-specific CD4+ T cells. Culture lasted about ten days before CD4+ T cell isolation. Confirmation by PCR established that the person had SARS-CoV-2 infection between March and December 2020. The rearrangement uses TRBV10-3 and TRBJ1-1, with a weak D call TRBD1 (6 bases). The sequenced sample was CD4+ T cells from PBMCs cultured with HCoV-NL63 spike peptides, obtained before COVID-19 vaccination. This receptor was identified in a human donor who had a prior SARS-CoV-2 infection. The DNA of the CDR3 is TGTGCCATCAGTGAGTCAGAGGGGGGCACTGAAGCTTTCTTT. It specifies CAISESEGGTEAFF.